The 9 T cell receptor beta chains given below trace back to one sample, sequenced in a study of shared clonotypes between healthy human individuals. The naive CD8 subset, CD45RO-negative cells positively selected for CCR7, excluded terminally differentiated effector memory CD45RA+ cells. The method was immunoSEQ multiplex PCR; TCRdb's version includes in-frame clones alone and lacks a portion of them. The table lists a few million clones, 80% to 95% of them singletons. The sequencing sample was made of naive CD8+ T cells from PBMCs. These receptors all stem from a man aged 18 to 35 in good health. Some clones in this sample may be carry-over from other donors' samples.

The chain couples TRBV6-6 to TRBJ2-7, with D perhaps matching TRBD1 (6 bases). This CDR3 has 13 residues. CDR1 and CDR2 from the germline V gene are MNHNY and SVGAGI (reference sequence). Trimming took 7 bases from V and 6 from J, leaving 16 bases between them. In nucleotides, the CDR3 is TGTGCCAGCACCCCGTATTCAGGGGCCGAGCAGTACTTC. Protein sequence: CASTPYSGAEQYF.

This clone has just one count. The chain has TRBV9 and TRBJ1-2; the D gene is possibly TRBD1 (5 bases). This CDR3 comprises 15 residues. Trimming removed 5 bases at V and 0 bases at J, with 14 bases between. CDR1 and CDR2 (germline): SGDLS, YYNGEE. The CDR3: CASSLGRTPNYGYTF. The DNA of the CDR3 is TGTGCCAGCAGTTTAGGCAGGACACCTAACTATGGCTACACCTTC.

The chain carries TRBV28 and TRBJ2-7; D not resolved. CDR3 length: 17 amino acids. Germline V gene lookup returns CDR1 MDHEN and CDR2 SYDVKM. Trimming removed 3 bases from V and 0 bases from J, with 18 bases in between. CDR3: CASSFPLLSGSSYEQYF. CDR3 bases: TGTGCCAGCAGTTTCCCCCTCCTTAGTGGAAGCTCCTACGAGCAGTACTTC.

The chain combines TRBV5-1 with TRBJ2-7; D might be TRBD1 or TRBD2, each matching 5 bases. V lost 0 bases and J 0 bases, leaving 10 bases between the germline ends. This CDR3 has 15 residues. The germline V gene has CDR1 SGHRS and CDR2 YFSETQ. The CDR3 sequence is CASSLEPGSSYEQYF. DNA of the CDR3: TGCGCCAGCAGCTTGGAGCCAGGGAGCTCCTACGAGCAGTACTTC.

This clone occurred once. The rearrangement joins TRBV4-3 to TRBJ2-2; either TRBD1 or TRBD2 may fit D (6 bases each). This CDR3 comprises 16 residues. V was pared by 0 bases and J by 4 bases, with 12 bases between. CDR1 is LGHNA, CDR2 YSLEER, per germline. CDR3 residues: CASSQDRGTSTGELFF. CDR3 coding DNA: TGCGCCAGCAGCCAAGACCGGGGGACATCCACCGGGGAGCTGTTTTTT.

In DNA, the CDR3 is TGTGCCAGATGGCTTGGGACTAGGGGCGAGCAGTACTTC. Protein: CARWLGTRGEQYF. This rearrangement joins TRBV6-4 to TRBJ2-7, with 8 bases lining up with TRBD2. The germline V gene encodes CDR1 MRHNA and CDR2 SNTAGT. The CDR3 is 13 residues long. J lost 6 bases, V lost 9 bases, and 10 bases had no gene match.

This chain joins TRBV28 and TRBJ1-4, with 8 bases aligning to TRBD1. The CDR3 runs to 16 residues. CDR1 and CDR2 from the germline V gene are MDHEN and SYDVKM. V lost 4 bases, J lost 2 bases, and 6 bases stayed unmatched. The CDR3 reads CASSWTGLGTNEKLFF. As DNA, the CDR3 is TGTGCCAGCAGTTGGACAGGGCTAGGGACTAATGAAAAACTGTTTTTT.

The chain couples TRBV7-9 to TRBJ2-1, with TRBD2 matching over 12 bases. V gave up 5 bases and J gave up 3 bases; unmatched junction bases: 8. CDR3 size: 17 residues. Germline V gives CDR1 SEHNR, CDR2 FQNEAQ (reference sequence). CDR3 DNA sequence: TGTGCCAGCAGCCCCCTCACTAGCGGGAGGTACTACAATGAGCAGTTCTTC. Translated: CASSPLTSGRYYNEQFF.

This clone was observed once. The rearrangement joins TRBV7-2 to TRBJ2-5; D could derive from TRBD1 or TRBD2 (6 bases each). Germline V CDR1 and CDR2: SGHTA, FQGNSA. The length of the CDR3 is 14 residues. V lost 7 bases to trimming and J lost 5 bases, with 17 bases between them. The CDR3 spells CASNPTGAGETQYF. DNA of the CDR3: TGTGCCAGCAACCCCACGGGGGCCGGGGAGACCCAGTACTTC.